These T cell receptor beta chains were read from a single sample in a study of blood T cells in healthy people across ages. TCRdb independently ran MiXCR on the 5' RACE reads; one entry per CDR3 protein. This table has some 1.5 million distinct CDR3 sequences, about 28% appearing once. The specimen sequenced was blood. These receptors originate from a woman in her twenties or thirties in good health. The conserved cysteine and the conserved F or W are not part of the CDR3 here. The size entry is marked missing in some rows and otherwise reads once, few, many or a size class.

clone size	J gene	V gene	CDR3 protein
-	TRBJ2-7	TRBV5-1	AGRDRGELGYEQY
few	TRBJ1-6	TRBV28	ASSLFQDGYSPLH
-	TRBJ2-3	TRBV24-1	ATSSPGEISTDTQY
-	TRBJ2-1	TRBV10-2	ASSDLAEGPYNEQF
many	TRBJ1-5	TRBV6-4	ASSAPEELSNQPQH
-	TRBJ1-5	TRBV6-6	ASSYSMGGNQPQH
-	TRBJ1-1	TRBV3-1	ASSPRGGGGSEAF
many	TRBJ1-2	TRBV12-3/TRBV12-4	ASSPRHKRYGYT
-	TRBJ2-2	TRBV11-2	ASSGGTGGFGELF
many	TRBJ2-7	TRBV20-1	SAITGHYEQY
few	TRBJ1-2	TRBV12-3/TRBV12-4	ASTPRGNGYT
many	TRBJ2-7	TRBV5-1	ASSPGTSEQY
-	TRBJ1-5	TRBV7-2	ASSFPRTGANQPQH
-	TRBJ1-2	TRBV24-1	ATRDSRGGAGYT
-	TRBJ2-7	TRBV3-1	ASSPYRGGYEQY
few	TRBJ1-4	TRBV12-3/TRBV12-4	ASSSQGGYEKLF
once	TRBJ2-7	TRBV30	ARGSDRGEQY
few	TRBJ1-1	TRBV5-1	ASGRNSRPGTAMNTEAF
few	TRBJ2-1	TRBV10-3	AISESARAPYNEQF
few	TRBJ1-4	TRBV28	ASSFWQGGEKLF
few	TRBJ2-1	TRBV7-8	ASREDRASYEQF
few	TRBJ1-1	TRBV5-5	ASDTGGNTEAF
few	TRBJ1-2	TRBV6-6	ASGSGLSYGYT
-	TRBJ1-2	TRBV20-1	SASPGDFGYT
-	TRBJ1-4	TRBV10-3	AISDPGTGAEKLF
-	TRBJ1-3	TRBV20-1	SAKTSPGTGLSGNTIY
-	TRBJ1-2	TRBV20-1	RATGGDYGYT
many	TRBJ1-2	TRBV29-1	SHRGTNYGYT
few	TRBJ1-2	TRBV12-3/TRBV12-4	ASSFFRTLGGYT
-	TRBJ1-6	TRBV6-1	ASSDYGSYNSPLH
few	TRBJ2-1	TRBV28	ASTDTGTSGTHEQF
-	TRBJ1-2	TRBV5-1	ASLGQGMGQGYT
-	TRBJ1-1	TRBV7-6	ASSLSTGANTEAF
-	TRBJ2-7	TRBV20-1	SARLAGGRHEQY
few	TRBJ1-1	TRBV7-9	ASSLADRGAF
-	TRBJ2-3	TRBV12-3/TRBV12-4	ASSTGTTTGADTQY
-	TRBJ2-5	TRBV5-1	ASRGRGHQETQY
-	TRBJ1-1	TRBV29-1	SAAEGTDTEAF
many	TRBJ1-2	TRBV5-1	ASSLEGPLYGYT
many	TRBJ2-1	TRBV7-6	ASSMTGTDNEQF
-	TRBJ1-2	TRBV5-1	ASNLAGTAYGYT
few	TRBJ2-1	TRBV7-2	ASSLGWGGTSGRKYNEQF